This record looks at one TCR beta chain sequence and its context. Amplification targeted TCR beta CDR3 regions from RNA transcripts. The HTBI primer set drove a first-round RT-PCR of the TCR CDR3. TCRdb re-analysed the multiplex PCR reads in MiXCR, keeping a single row per CDR3 protein. The data contain more than 95,000 distinct CDR3 sequences, roughly 50% of them seen just once; the ten biggest clones take up 26%. V lost 11 bases and J lost 2, with 13 bases in between. In germline, CDR1 is LNHDA, CDR2 SQIVND (reference sequence). CDR3 length equals 13 residues. The sample originates from a study of T cells in Graves' hyperthyroidism and ophthalmopathy. Graves' hyperthyroidism without ophthalmopathy progression within 18 months was termed stable. Patients having uncontrolled infection, another autoimmune disease, pregnancy or lactation were not included. Using 10 ml of fresh peripheral blood, PBMCs were prepared.

The V gene is TRBV19, the J gene TRBJ1-3; no definite D call. This sequence was found in a man aged 40-49 years with Graves' hyperthyroidism. The specimen was blood. DNA of the CDR3: TGTGCCTGGAGTTTAGGGACTGGAAACACCATATATTTT. This translates into CAWSLGTGNTIYF.